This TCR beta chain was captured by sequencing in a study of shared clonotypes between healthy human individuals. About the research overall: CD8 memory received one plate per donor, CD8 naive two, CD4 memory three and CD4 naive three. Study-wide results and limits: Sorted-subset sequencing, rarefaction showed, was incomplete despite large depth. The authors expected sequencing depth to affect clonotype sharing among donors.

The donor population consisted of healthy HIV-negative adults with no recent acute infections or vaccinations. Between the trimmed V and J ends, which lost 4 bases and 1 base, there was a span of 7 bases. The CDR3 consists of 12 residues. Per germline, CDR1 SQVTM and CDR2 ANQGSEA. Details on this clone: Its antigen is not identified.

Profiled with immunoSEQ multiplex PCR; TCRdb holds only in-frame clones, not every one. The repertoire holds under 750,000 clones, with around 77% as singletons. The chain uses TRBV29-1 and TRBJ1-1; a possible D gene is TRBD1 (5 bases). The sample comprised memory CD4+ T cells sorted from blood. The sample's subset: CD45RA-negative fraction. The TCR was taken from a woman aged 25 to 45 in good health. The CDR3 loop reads CSVGQPNTEAFF. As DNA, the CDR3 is TGCAGCGTTGGACAGCCGAACACTGAAGCTTTCTTT.